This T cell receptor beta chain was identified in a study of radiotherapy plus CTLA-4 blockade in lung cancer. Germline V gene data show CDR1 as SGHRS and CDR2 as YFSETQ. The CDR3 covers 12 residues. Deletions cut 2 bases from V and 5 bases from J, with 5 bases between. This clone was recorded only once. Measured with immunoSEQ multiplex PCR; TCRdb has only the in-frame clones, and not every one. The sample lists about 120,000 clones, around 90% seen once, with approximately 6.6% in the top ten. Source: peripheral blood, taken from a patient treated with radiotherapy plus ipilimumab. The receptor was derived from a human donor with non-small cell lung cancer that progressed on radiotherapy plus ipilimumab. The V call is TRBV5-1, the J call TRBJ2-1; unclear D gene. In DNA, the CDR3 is TGCGCCAGCAGCTTATTCCACAATGAGCAGTTCTTC. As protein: CASSLFHNEQFF. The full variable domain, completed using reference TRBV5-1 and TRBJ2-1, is KAGVTQTPRYLIKTRGQQVTLSCSPISGHRSVSWYQQTPGQGLQFLFEYFSETQRNKGNFPGRFSGRQFSNSRSEMNVSTLELGDSALYLCASSLFHNEQFFGPGTRLTVL.